These T cell receptor beta chains were read from a single sample in a study of PD-1 blockade in classical Hodgkin lymphoma. The method was immunoSEQ multiplex PCR; TCRdb's version includes in-frame clones alone and lacks a portion of them. The sample has almost 20,000 clones, 60% to 85% seen once. The specimen comprised peripheral blood mononuclear cells (PBMCs), sampled before the fourth cycle of nivolumab. Receptors were obtained from a human donor with classical Hodgkin lymphoma. CDR3s include the opening cysteine and the closing phenylalanine or tryptophan. D genes are given only for firm matches. The size of a clone is reported for some rows only, either as once, few or many, or as a class for expanded clones.

v_call	d_call	clone_size	j_call	cdr3_nt	cdr3_aa
TRBV7-2	TRBD1	NA	TRBJ2-5	TGTGCCAGCAGCTTTTGGGCAGGGGGAGAGACCCAGTACTTC	CASSFWAGGETQYF
TRBV4-1	TRBD1	few	TRBJ2-3	TGCGCCAGCAGCCAACGCCCGGGACAGGGGGCTCTAGATACGCAGTATTTT	CASSQRPGQGALDTQYF
TRBV9	TRBD1	NA	TRBJ1-2	TGTGCCAGCAGCCCCCAGGGACAGGATGACTATGGCTACACCTTC	CASSPQGQDDYGYTF
TRBV25-1	NA	few	TRBJ2-7	TGTGCCACCCAAAGTCCGGGAGCCGGCGAGCAGTACTTC	CATQSPGAGEQYF
TRBV29-1	NA	NA	TRBJ1-2	TGCAGCGTTGATAAGGGGTCGGGCTATGGCTACACCTTC	CSVDKGSGYGYTF
TRBV5-4	TRBD1	NA	TRBJ2-2	TGTGCCAGCAGCAGTCCGGGACAGGGGCGAGGCGGGGAGCTGTTTTTT	CASSSPGQGRGGELFF
TRBV21-1	NA	NA	TRBJ1-6	TGTGCCAGAAATATTAGTCGAGGAGGGGACACGTCTCCCCTCCACTTT	CARNISRGGDTSPLHF
TRBV2	NA	NA	TRBJ1-4	TGTGCCAGCAGTAGGCCTGGACAGATTAATGAAAAACTGTTTTTT	CASSRPGQINEKLFF
TRBV27	NA	NA	TRBJ1-6	TGTGCCAGCGGCGTCGAGGGCGGGATCACCCTCCACTTT	CASGVEGGITLHF
TRBV10-3	NA	NA	TRBJ2-5	TGTGCCATCAGTGTGGACCAAGAGACCCAGTACTTC	CAISVDQETQYF
TRBV5-1	NA	NA	TRBJ2-6	TGCGCCAGCAATCCGGCAACTGGGGCCAACGTCCTGACTTTC	CASNPATGANVLTF
TRBV19	NA	once	TRBJ1-2	TGTGCCAGTAGTGAAAACGGGAGAAACTATGGCTACACCTTC	CASSENGRNYGYTF
TRBV5-1	TRBD1	once	TRBJ2-2	TGCGCCAGCAGCTTGGAATGGGACAGGTACACCGGGGAGCTGTTTTTT	CASSLEWDRYTGELFF
TRBV10-2	NA	NA	TRBJ2-3	TGCGCCAGCAGTTGGACGTTATCTGACACAGATACGCAGTATTTT	CASSWTLSDTDTQYF
TRBV6-1	NA	NA	TRBJ1-2	TGTGCCAGCAGTGAAGCGGTCCGACTTCGCTATGGCTACACCTTC	CASSEAVRLRYGYTF
TRBV27	NA	NA	TRBJ1-1	TGTGCCAGCAGTTTGACCGGGACCCCCTTGTATAGAGCTTTCTTT	CASSLTGTPLYRAFF
TRBV5-1	NA	NA	TRBJ1-6	TGCGCCAGCAGCTTGGAAGGCTCCTATAATTCACCCCTCCACTTT	CASSLEGSYNSPLHF
TRBV29-1	NA	NA	TRBJ2-6	TGCAGCGTTCTGGGCCCGAGGGGTACTGGGGCCAACGTCCTGACTTTC	CSVLGPRGTGANVLTF
TRBV28	NA	NA	TRBJ2-7	TGTGCCAGCGGGTATTACGAGCAGTACTTC	CASGYYEQYF
TRBV7-9	TRBD1	NA	TRBJ2-3	TGTGCCAGCGGGGGACAGTCTAGCACAGATACGCAGTATTTT	CASGGQSSTDTQYF
TRBV7-6	TRBD1	NA	TRBJ2-7	TGTGCCAGCAGCTTTGGGACAGGGGAACACGAGCAGTACTTC	CASSFGTGEHEQYF
TRBV30	NA	NA	TRBJ2-7	TGTGCCTGGAGGGTTCCCATCGGACTGTCCCCCCACGAGCAGTACTTC	CAWRVPIGLSPHEQYF
TRBV14	NA	NA	TRBJ2-2	TGTGCCAGCAGCCAAGGGTACGGGGTGAAAGCGAACACCGGGGAGCTGTTTTTT	CASSQGYGVKANTGELFF
TRBV9	NA	NA	TRBJ2-1	TGTGCCAGCAGCCCGGATTCGGGCTCCTACAATGAGCAGTTCTTC	CASSPDSGSYNEQFF
TRBV30	NA	NA	TRBJ1-5	TGTGCCTGGGGTGTTAGTGGCAATCAGCCCCAGCATTTT	CAWGVSGNQPQHF
TRBV7-9	NA	NA	TRBJ2-1	TGTGCCAGCAGCCCGGTCCGGGGGAATCCCTACGGCAATGAGCAGTTCTTC	CASSPVRGNPYGNEQFF
TRBV4-2	TRBD2	few	TRBJ2-3	TGTGCCAGCAGCCAATTCACGGGACTAGTAGCAGCCATGGGTACGCAGTATTTT	CASSQFTGLVAAMGTQYF
TRBV4-1	NA	NA	TRBJ2-7	TGCGCCAGCAGCCAAGATTGGGCTAGCGCAGCCTACGAGCAGTACTTC	CASSQDWASAAYEQYF
TRBV19	TRBD1	few	TRBJ1-2	TGTGCCAGTAGTATCACAAACGCCCGGGACAGGGGACGAGGCTACACCTTC	CASSITNARDRGRGYTF
TRBV21-1	NA	NA	TRBJ2-5	TGTGCCAGCAGCATCCAACCAGGTTCGGAAGAGACCCAGTACTTC	CASSIQPGSEETQYF
TRBV11-3	TRBD1	NA	TRBJ2-3	TGTGCCAGCAGCTTGGGACAGATGAACTATCTCCTGGATACGCAGTATTTT	CASSLGQMNYLLDTQYF
TRBV7-9	NA	NA	TRBJ1-1	TGTGCCAGCAGCTTGGGGACTGAAGCTTTCTTT	CASSLGTEAFF
TRBV7-9	NA	NA	TRBJ1-4	TGTGCCAGCAGCTTAAGGGGACGGGGGGAAAAACTGTTTTTT	CASSLRGRGEKLFF
TRBV7-9	NA	NA	TRBJ1-5	TGTGCCAGCAGCTTGACGGGTAACAATCAGCCCCAGCATTTT	CASSLTGNNQPQHF
TRBV6-1	NA	once	TRBJ2-5	TGTGCCAGCAGCGGGTACTCCCTGCAAGAGACCCAGTACTTC	CASSGYSLQETQYF